Shown below are 8 T cell receptor beta chains from a single sample sequenced in a study of OX40 agonist ivuxolimab in advanced cancers. The protocol was immunoSEQ multiplex PCR, while the TCRdb copy is restricted to in-frame clones and leaves out a portion. The sample yields tens of thousands of clones, 88% seen once. Sequences were derived from CD4+ or CD8+ T cells sorted from blood, sampled in a trial of the OX40 agonist ivuxolimab. All receptors come from an adult with an advanced solid tumor such as melanoma, head and neck, liver or kidney cancer.

The table lists this clone with a few counts. The CDR3 spells CSVSGGATSYNEQFF. The CDR3 coding sequence is TGCAGCGTGAGCGGGGGTGCGACCTCCTACAATGAGCAGTTCTTC. This sequence joins TRBV29-1 and TRBJ2-1; 8 bases are shared with TRBD2. The V segment lost 6 bases and the J segment 0 bases; nucleotides outside the gene matches: 7. Germline CDR1 is SQVTM and CDR2 is ANQGSEA. This CDR3 is built from 15 residues.

This chain uses TRBV30 with TRBJ1-4, with unresolved D. This CDR3 spans 15 amino acids. V lost 3 bases, J lost 2 bases, and 13 bases lay in between. The germline CDR1 and CDR2 sequences are GTSNPN and SVGIG (reference sequence). CDR3 bases: TGTGCCTGGAGCGACGACTGGAACACTAATGAAAAACTGTTTTTT. Translation gives CAWSDDWNTNEKLFF.

This clone appeared once. The DNA of the CDR3 is TGTGCCAGCATCGGACCGGGGAGATGGGAGACCCAGTACTTC. Translated: CASIGPGRWETQYF. The chain carries TRBV27 and TRBJ2-5, with D possibly TRBD2 on 5 matching bases. V gave up 7 bases and J gave up 5 bases, with 17 bases separating them. Germline V CDR1 and CDR2: MNHEY, SMNVEV (reference sequence). The CDR3 totals 14 residues.

The CDR3, as DNA: TGTGCCAGTAGTATTGATCGTGGTGGATTAAGCGGACAGGGCAACACTGAAGCTTTCTTT. Its protein product is CASSIDRGGLSGQGNTEAFF. This chain uses TRBV19 with TRBJ1-1, with TRBD1 matching 8 bases. Germline CDR1 LNHDA, CDR2 SQIVND (reference sequence). The CDR3 length is 20 residues. J gave up 2 bases and V 3 bases, and 20 bases lay outside the gene matches.

This chain links TRBV5-1 with TRBJ2-5; 7 positions agree with TRBD1. The CDR3 contains 15 residues. The germline V gene has CDR1 SGHRS and CDR2 YFSETQ. V lost 7 bases and J lost 5; bases outside the gene matches: 14. The CDR3 spells CASGQDSPRRETQYF. The CDR3 DNA reads TGCGCCAGCGGACAGGACTCCCCCAGACGCGAGACCCAGTACTTC. Combining the CDR3 with reference TRBV5-1 and TRBJ2-5 gives the whole variable domain KAGVTQTPRYLIKTRGQQVTLSCSPISGHRSVSWYQQTPGQGLQFLFEYFSETQRNKGNFPGRFSGRQFSNSRSEMNVSTLELGDSALYLCASGQDSPRRETQYFGPGTRLLVL.

This clone has just one count. The V call is TRBV4-1, the J call TRBJ2-7; TRBD1 aligns across 9 bases. From germline, CDR1 is MGHRA and CDR2 YSYEKL. The CDR3 loop spans 15 amino acids. After removal of 1 base from V and 4 bases from J, the junction contained 5 bases not matched to a gene. CDR3 DNA sequence: TGCGCCAGCAGCCAAGGACAGGGGGGGATTTACGAGCAGTACTTC. This translates into CASSQGQGGIYEQYF.

The chain recombines TRBV7-3 with TRBJ2-1; no definite D call. Germline V gene lookup returns CDR1 SGHTA and CDR2 FQGTGA. The CDR3 has 15 residues. The V end lost 0 bases, the J end lost 0 bases, and 6 bases lay between the germline ends. The chain's CDR3 is CASSLTRDSYNEQFF. CDR3 in DNA: TGTGCCAGCAGCTTAACTAGAGACTCCTACAATGAGCAGTTCTTC.

The chain carries TRBV28 and TRBJ2-1; D is possibly TRBD2 (5 bases). Looked up from germline, CDR1 is MDHEN and CDR2 is SYDVKM. The CDR3 runs 15 residues. V was cut by 2 bases and J by 4 bases, with 12 bases left in between. The CDR3 DNA reads as TGTGCCAGCAGTTTAGAACTAGTTCAATACAATGAGCAGTTCTTC. It translates to CASSLELVQYNEQFF.